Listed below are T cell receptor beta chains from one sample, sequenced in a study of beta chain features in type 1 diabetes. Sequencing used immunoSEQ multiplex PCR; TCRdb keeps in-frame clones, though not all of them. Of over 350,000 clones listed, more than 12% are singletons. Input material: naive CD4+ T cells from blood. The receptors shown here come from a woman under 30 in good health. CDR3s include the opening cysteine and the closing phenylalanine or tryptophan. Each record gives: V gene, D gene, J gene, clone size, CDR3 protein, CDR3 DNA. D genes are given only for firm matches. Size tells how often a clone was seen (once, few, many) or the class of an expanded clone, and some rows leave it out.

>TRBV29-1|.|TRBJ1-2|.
CSVGGTGYTF
TGCAGCGTTGGCGGGACGGGCTACACCTTC
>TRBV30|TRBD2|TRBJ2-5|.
CAWSDGLARETQYF
TGTGCCTGGAGTGATGGACTAGCTCGAGAGACCCAGTACTTC
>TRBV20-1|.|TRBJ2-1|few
CSARSYNEQFF
TGCAGTGCAAGATCGTACAATGAGCAGTTCTTC
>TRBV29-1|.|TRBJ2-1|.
CSVQRDDNEQFF
TGCAGCGTTCAGCGAGATGACAATGAGCAGTTCTTC
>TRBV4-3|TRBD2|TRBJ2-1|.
CASSPAGGSYNEQFF
TGCGCCAGCAGCCCTGCGGGAGGATCCTACAATGAGCAGTTCTTC
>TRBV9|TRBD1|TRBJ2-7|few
CASSARGQGTYEQYF
TGTGCCAGCAGCGCGCGGGGACAGGGGACCTACGAGCAGTACTTC
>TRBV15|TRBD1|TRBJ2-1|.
CAISPRTGSYNEQFF
TGTGCCATCAGCCCCCGGACAGGGTCGTACAATGAGCAGTTCTTC
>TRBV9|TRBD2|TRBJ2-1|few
CASSAGLAGPSYNEQFF
TGTGCCAGCAGCGCGGGACTAGCGGGTCCCTCCTACAATGAGCAGTTCTTC
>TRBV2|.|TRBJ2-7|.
CASRDIPYEQYF
TGTGCCAGCAGGGACATACCCTACGAGCAGTACTTC
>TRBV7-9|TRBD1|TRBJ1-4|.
CASSRRQGRDEKLFF
TGTGCCAGCAGCCGACGACAGGGTCGGGATGAAAAACTGTTTTTT
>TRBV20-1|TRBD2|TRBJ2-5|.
CSGPSGETQYF
TGCAGTGGGCCTAGCGGGGAGACCCAGTACTTC
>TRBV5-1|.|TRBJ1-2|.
CASSFSTVNYGYTF
TGCGCCAGCAGCTTCTCCACAGTGAACTATGGCTACACCTTC
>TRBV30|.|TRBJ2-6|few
CAWSVGASGANVLTF
TGTGCCTGGAGTGTGGGAGCCTCTGGGGCCAACGTCCTGACTTTC
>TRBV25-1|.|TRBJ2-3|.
CASSHAGGLPDTQYF
TGTGCCAGCAGCCACGCTGGCGGTCTTCCAGATACGCAGTATTTT
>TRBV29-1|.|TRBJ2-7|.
CSVNSAPTYEQYF
TGCAGCGTTAATAGCGCGCCGACCTACGAGCAGTACTTC
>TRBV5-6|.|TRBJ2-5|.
CASSLWAGGGVETQYF
TGTGCCAGCAGCTTGTGGGCAGGGGGAGGTGTAGAGACCCAGTACTTC
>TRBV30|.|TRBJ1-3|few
CACSFGTAGNTIYF
TGTGCCTGCTCGTTCGGGACTGCCGGAAACACCATATATTTT
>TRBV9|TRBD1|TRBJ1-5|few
CASSLGTVNQPQHF
TGTGCCAGCAGCCTCGGGACAGTCAATCAGCCCCAGCATTTT
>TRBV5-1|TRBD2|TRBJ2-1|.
CASSQWTSGNNEQFF
TGCGCCAGCAGCCAGTGGACTAGCGGAAACAATGAGCAGTTCTTC
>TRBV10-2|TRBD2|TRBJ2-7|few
CASTPAGGRGYEQYF
TGCGCCAGCACACCAGCGGGAGGGAGAGGCTACGAGCAGTACTTC
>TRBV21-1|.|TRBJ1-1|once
CASSKAGGNTEAFF
TGTGCCAGCAGCAAAGCTGGAGGTAACACTGAAGCTTTCTTT
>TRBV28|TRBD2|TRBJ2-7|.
CASRTGTSPYEQYF
TGTGCCAGCAGAACCGGGACTAGCCCCTACGAGCAGTACTTC
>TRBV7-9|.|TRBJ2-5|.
CASSLAATQETQYF
TGTGCCAGCAGCTTAGCAGCGACCCAAGAGACCCAGTACTTC
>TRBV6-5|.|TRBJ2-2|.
CASSYEGEGGELFF
TGTGCCAGCAGTTACGAGGGGGAGGGCGGGGAGCTGTTTTTT